The entry below describes one T cell receptor (beta chain). Measured with immunoSEQ multiplex PCR; TCRdb has only the in-frame clones, and not every one. The table has 140,000 to 150,000 clones, 84% seen once. Germline loops: CDR1 KGHSH, CDR2 LQKENI. With V trimmed by 6 bases and J by 2 bases, 10 bases remained unmatched. The CDR3 is made up of 15 amino acids. This entry belongs to a study of blood T cell repertoires in COVID-19. This receptor was obtained from a human donor in a cohort sampled during active COVID-19. The J gene is TRBJ2-7, the V gene TRBV18, with 7 bases fitting TRBD1. Sequenced: peripheral blood. CDR3 amino acids: CASSESAGGPYEQYV. The CDR3 DNA sequence: TGTGCCAGCTCGGAGTCTGCAGGGGGTCCCTACGAGCAGTACGTC.